This TCR beta chain emerged from a study of cytotoxic CD8 clonotypes in ibrutinib-treated CLL (dated by TCRdb to the early 2020s). For the wider study: In this cohort, approximately 15 patients were treatment-naive and under 13 were relapsed/refractory, while about 17 had unmutated IGHV. Responses were partial in about 25 patients and complete in 2; after median around 68 months follow-up, roughly 15 stayed in remission and 12 progressed. The response samples were drawn at a median of approximately twelve months into treatment, with a range of roughly 6 to 40 months. On average, each sample yielded around 270,000 productive templates and 85,000 to 95,000 productive rearrangements. Of the 86 participants in the trial, approximately 26 had longitudinal samples available. Cryopreserved peripheral blood mononuclear cells were collected at three points: before therapy, at response, and at either sustained remission or disease progression.

For TCR beta library preparation, about 2 micrograms of genomic DNA was extracted from cryopreserved PBMCs. Longitudinal blood samples from CLL patients on ibrutinib monotherapy underwent high-throughput TCR beta sequencing. The patients took part in an open-label, single-center phase 2 trial of ibrutinib monotherapy. There are 17 amino acids in the CDR3, from cysteine to phenylalanine inclusive. Of the read, only the CDR3 DNA is kept; its 51 bases are in frame from base 1. CDR1 and CDR2, looked up from the germline V gene, are SGHVS and FNYEAQ. Trimming at the junction amounts to 0 bases on V and 0 bases on J, and the germline ends lie 13 bases apart. Comments on this clone: The clone's antigen remains unknown. No base quality information exists; no much larger clone differs at one position.

Each clonotype received, on average, approximately 9.9x coverage in deep resolution sequencing performed on a MiSeq, where the target depth lay between 1 in 1 million and 1 in 200,000 T cells. The immunoSEQ hsTCRB Kit was used to generate TCR beta libraries. Regarding the original processing steps: ImmunoSEQ Data Assistant and ImmunoSEQ Analyzer were used for data analysis, and V, D and J genes were assigned according to IMGT definitions. Clonality, with values ranging from 0 to 1, was calculated as one minus the normalized Shannon entropy of productive rearrangement frequencies. Public clonotype analysis was restricted to overrepresented clonotypes comprising at least 0.05% of each patient's repertoire. Approximately 12 repertoires from age-matched healthy donors, obtained from immuneACCESS, served as clonality controls. TCRdb carries this immuneACCESS record with in-frame sequences only. Its versions omit some clonotypes, under half of them owing to an unresolved V gene in the studies checked, with the rest unexplained. The DNA gave D and trimming, while V, J and clone size come from that table. The sample contains around 310,000 clones, around four fifths of them found a single time. The top ten constitute over 6.5% of the sample.

Broader findings and caveats from the paper: Clonality rose at ibrutinib response, remained stable during sustained remission, and dropped back toward baseline at progression. Sampling times were not matched between sustained-remission and progressing patients, and lymph node repertoires were not studied. Public clonotypes were rare and either shrank or stayed stable during treatment, and the rise in clonality at ibrutinib response reflected expansion of private clonotypes. Baseline clonality was found to be higher than that of age-matched healthy donors and was strongly correlated with circulating CD8+ T-cell counts.

This receptor was identified in a human donor with chronic lymphocytic leukemia. This sequence uses TRBV7-6 and TRBJ2-3; 6 matching bases give a weak D call of TRBD2. The sequencing used PBMCs, collected before ibrutinib treatment. The sequence in DNA is TGTGCCAGCAGCTTAGCGCCCCCTAGCGTAAGCACAGATACGCAGTATTTT. This yields the protein CASSLAPPSVSTDTQYF.